Given below is one TCR beta chain in context. Its matching antigen is unknown. One end of the junction varies from germline; a read error may be responsible. Tumor tissue was taken before any definitive surgery or chemotherapy was given. Clones were read by immunoSEQ multiplex PCR, and TCRdb kept only the in-frame ones, dropping some. The table has fewer than 20,000 clones, 75% seen once. The data are from a study of high-grade serous ovarian cancer treatment subgroups. Points from the study as a whole: Bulk tumor TCR sequencing gave no spatial information. Tumors within one patient showed repertoire similarity of 0.11 to 0.79.

Germline assignment: CDR1 SGHAT and CDR2 FQNNGV. CDR3 length: 15 residues. The J gene is TRBJ1-5, the V gene TRBV11-2; D is unclear. Sequencing used tumor tissue. The clonotype comes from a human donor with high-grade serous ovarian cancer. In DNA form, the CDR3 reads TGTGCCAGCGGCTTAGGACGGGGAGGTAATCAGCCCCAGCATTTT. Protein sequence: CASGLGRGGNQPQHF.